The entry that follows covers one T cell receptor beta chain sequence. This may be a read error, as it is one base from a much larger clone. Relying on iRepertoire HTBI primers and Arm-PCR of CDR3 regions, the team built TCR beta libraries. TCRdb redid the calling of the multiplex PCR reads with MiXCR, one entry per CDR3 protein. The data show roughly 490,000 distinct CDR3 sequences, with around a fifth seen just once and approximately 14% held by the top ten. The source of the sample is a study of regulatory T cells in long-lasting Graves disease. The germline V gene has CDR1 SNHLY and CDR2 FYNNEI. The CDR3 has 14 residues. This sample's time point: persistent/refractory GD, antithyroid drugs over 5 years with positive TRAb. The TCR library was made from RNA extracted from PBMCs.

This chain links TRBV2 with TRBJ2-7; 7 bases agree with TRBD1. The sample in question was peripheral blood mononuclear cells (PBMCs), obtained when the disease was refractory, from a patient treated with antithyroid drugs. This TCR was sampled from a female donor with Graves disease. The CDR3 loop reads CACSESGTVYEQYF. In DNA, the CDR3 is TGTGCCTGCAGCGAATCCGGGACAGTCTACGAGCAGTACTTC.